Listed below are T cell receptor beta chains from one sample, sequenced in a study of shared T cell receptors in the human thymus. Generated by immunoSEQ multiplex PCR, the TCRdb table keeps only in-frame clones and is missing some. The repertoire holds 72,000 or so clones, with about 95% as singletons. The sample taken for sequencing was thymocytes. Every receptor here comes from a human donor. The CDR3 runs from the conserved cysteine through the conserved F or W. The D gene is left open where the match is weak. Clone size is stated in some rows and not others, as once, few, many or a class when expanded.

J gene: TRBJ1-2
clone size: -
D gene: -
V gene: TRBV5-4
CDR3 DNA: TGTGCCAGCAGCCGTGGGTGGGAGGGAAGTAACTATGGCTACACCTTC
CDR3 protein: CASSRGWEGSNYGYTF

J gene: TRBJ1-1
clone size: -
D gene: TRBD1
V gene: TRBV5-1
CDR3 DNA: TGCGCCAGCAGTCGACCGGGACAGGGATTCTCGTACACTGAAGCTTTCTTT
CDR3 protein: CASSRPGQGFSYTEAFF

J gene: TRBJ1-3
clone size: once
D gene: -
V gene: TRBV18
CDR3 DNA: TGTGCCAGCTCACCACCTTATCTCGGCAGCTCTGGAAACACCATATATTTT
CDR3 protein: CASSPPYLGSSGNTIYF

J gene: TRBJ2-1
clone size: -
D gene: -
V gene: TRBV7-9
CDR3 DNA: TGTGCCAGCAGCTTATACCCCAAAGGGGCTAGCTCCTACAATGAGCAGTTCTTC
CDR3 protein: CASSLYPKGASSYNEQFF

J gene: TRBJ1-4
clone size: -
D gene: TRBD1
V gene: TRBV7-2
CDR3 DNA: TGTGCCAGCAGCTTACGATGGCAGGGGGGGGAAAAACTGTTTTTT
CDR3 protein: CASSLRWQGGEKLFF

J gene: TRBJ1-4
clone size: once
D gene: -
V gene: TRBV18
CDR3 DNA: TGTGCCAGCTCACCTCGGGGCGGAACCGATGAAAAACTGTTTTTT
CDR3 protein: CASSPRGGTDEKLFF

J gene: TRBJ2-5
clone size: -
D gene: TRBD2
V gene: TRBV10-3
CDR3 DNA: TGTGCCATCAGTGACCGAAGCGGGGAAGAGACCCAGTACTTC
CDR3 protein: CAISDRSGEETQYF

J gene: TRBJ1-2
clone size: -
D gene: -
V gene: TRBV7-6
CDR3 DNA: TGTGCCAGCAGCTCTAAGTTGCACAGGGTCCCCTATGGCTACACCTTC
CDR3 protein: CASSSKLHRVPYGYTF

J gene: TRBJ2-6
clone size: once
D gene: -
V gene: TRBV11-3
CDR3 DNA: TGTGCCAGCAGCGGTAATAACTCTCGACAAAGTCGGGCCAACGTCCTGACTTTC
CDR3 protein: CASSGNNSRQSRANVLTF

J gene: TRBJ2-5
clone size: -
D gene: TRBD1
V gene: TRBV29-1
CDR3 DNA: TGCAGCGTTGGACAGGGGGTCGGGGAGACCCAGTACTTC
CDR3 protein: CSVGQGVGETQYF

J gene: TRBJ1-1
clone size: -
D gene: TRBD1
V gene: TRBV5-6
CDR3 DNA: TGTGCCAGCAGCGCGGGACAGGGATTTTTGGCTGAAGCTTTCTTT
CDR3 protein: CASSAGQGFLAEAFF

J gene: TRBJ2-5
clone size: -
D gene: -
V gene: TRBV6-5
CDR3 DNA: TGTGCCAGCAGCTACCTAGGACGGGGACAAGAGACCCAGTACTTC
CDR3 protein: CASSYLGRGQETQYF